What follows are 2 T cell receptor beta chains derived from one specimen sequenced in a study of T cell changes during pregnancy in multiple sclerosis. Clones were sequenced by immunoSEQ multiplex PCR, and TCRdb holds only the in-frame ones, with some missing. Here the sample spans around 40,000 clones, 90% to 95% being singletons. The specimen comprised CD4+ T cells from peripheral blood mononuclear cells, sampled in the third trimester of pregnancy. These receptors all stem from a female donor with multiple sclerosis, enrolled in a pregnancy study.

The chain links TRBV27 to TRBJ1-1, with TRBD1 as a possible D gene (5 bases). The length of the CDR3 is 11 residues. Germline-derived CDR1 and CDR2 are MNHEY and SMNVEV (reference sequence). V lost 6 bases and J 11 bases, leaving 13 bases between the germline ends. Here the CDR3 DNA reads TGTGCCAGCAGAAGGGACTCTCGGGCTTTCTTT. Translation: CASRRDSRAFF.

The DNA for the CDR3 is TGTGCCAGCAGTTCCCAGGGGGCTCGCTACGAGCAGTACTTC. It encodes CASSSQGARYEQYF. The V call is TRBV28, the J call TRBJ2-7; 8 bases match TRBD1. The CDR3 covers 14 residues. The V gene end was trimmed by 4 bases and the J gene end by 3 bases; junction bases not matched to a gene: 5. CDR1 and CDR2 (germline): MDHEN, SYDVKM.